The 17 T cell receptor beta chains given below trace back to one sample, sequenced in a study of blood T cell repertoires in COVID-19. Using immunoSEQ multiplex PCR, the repertoire was profiled, and TCRdb retains in-frame clones only, with some absent. The data contain some 190,000 clones, 88% of them singletons. Material: peripheral blood. The receptors here all came from a man under 40 with acute or convalescent COVID-19.

The chain employs TRBV30 and TRBJ1-1; D perhaps matches TRBD1 (6 bases). CDR1 is GTSNPN, CDR2 SVGIG, per germline (reference sequence). The CDR3 totals 14 residues. Trimming cost V 2 bases and J 4 bases, with 14 bases left between them. The CDR3 is CAWSPGQISTEAFF. CDR3 nucleotides: TGTGCCTGGAGTCCAGGACAGATCAGCACTGAAGCTTTCTTT.

The chain combines TRBV5-4 with TRBJ2-1; D not resolved. V lost 2 bases and J lost 4, with 4 bases in between. Germline loops: CDR1 SGHNT, CDR2 YYREEE (reference sequence). This CDR3 has 12 residues. The DNA of the CDR3 is TGTGCCAGCAGCTTCAGGTACAATGAGCAGTTCTTC. The encoded protein is CASSFRYNEQFF.

The count of this clone is one. The chain is built from TRBV5-6 and TRBJ2-1, with D possibly matching TRBD1 (5 bases). The CDR3 loop spans 16 amino acids. V lost 1 base and J 2 bases, leaving 13 bases between the germline ends. CDR1 SGHDT and CDR2 YYEEEE come from the germline V gene. For the CDR3, the DNA is TGTGCCAGCAGCTTGTTCCGGCCAGGGCCCTACAATGAGCAGTTCTTC. Protein: CASSLFRPGPYNEQFF.

The chain employs TRBV4-2 and TRBJ2-7, with 13 bases identical to TRBD2. Germline V lookup: CDR1 LGHNA, CDR2 YNFKEQ. CDR3 length: 15 residues. The junction had 4 bases not matched to a gene; V was cut back by 2 bases and J by 6 bases. For the CDR3, the DNA is TGTGCCAGCAGCCAACCGGGACTAGCGGGAACCGAGCAGTACTTC. It encodes CASSQPGLAGTEQYF.

The V call is TRBV29-1, the J call TRBJ1-2; the match to TRBD1 covers 8 bases. The V and J ends lost 7 bases and 3 bases, in that order; junction bases with no gene match: 7. Germline CDR1 SQVTM, CDR2 ANQGSEA. The CDR3 consists of 13 residues. CDR3 sequence (DNA): TGCAGCGGAACCTCGACAGGGGACTATGGCTACACCTTC. It yields the protein CSGTSTGDYGYTF. Full variable domain (remainder filled in from reference TRBV29-1 and TRBJ1-2): SAVISQKPSRDICQRGTSLTIQCQVDSQVTMMFWYRQQPGQSLTLIATANQGSEATYESGFVIDKFPISRPNLTFSTLTVSNMSPEDSSIYLCSGTSTGDYGYTFGSGTRLTVV.

This chain connects TRBV30 to TRBJ1-6; no reliable D call. The CDR3 is 13 amino acids. V was shortened by 4 bases and J by 9 bases, with 13 bases between the two germline ends. The germline gives CDR1 GTSNPN, CDR2 SVGIG (reference sequence). CDR3 in DNA: TGTGCCTGGACTTGGAGGTTGGGTTCACCCCTCCACTTT. It yields the protein CAWTWRLGSPLHF.

Regarding this clone: The germline gene is not matched at one end of the junction; a read error may be the cause. V and J are TRBV30 and TRBJ1-2; D gene uncertain. Germline CDR1 reads GTSNPN; CDR2 reads SVGIG (reference sequence). CDR3 length equals 11 residues. CDR3 region: CAWRLGPRVAF. CDR3 coding DNA: TGTGCCTGGAGACTAGGACCCCGCGTTGCCTTC.

The chain joins TRBV5-4 to TRBJ2-1, with 8 bases that match TRBD2. Germline assignment: CDR1 SGHNT and CDR2 YYREEE (reference sequence). J gave up 5 bases and V 4 bases, and 5 bases lay outside the gene matches. CDR3 size: 14 residues. CDR3 region: CASSDPGLDNEQFF. DNA of the CDR3: TGTGCCAGCAGCGATCCGGGACTAGACAATGAGCAGTTCTTC.

The chain combines TRBV28 with TRBJ2-1; a weak D match, TRBD2 (6 bases). This CDR3 is built from 13 residues. V was shortened by 5 bases and J by 12 bases, with 17 bases between the two germline ends. The germline gives CDR1 MDHEN, CDR2 SYDVKM. CDR3 sequence (DNA): TGTGCCAGCAGTCTCTTGGGGGGTGTCGGGCAGTTCTTC. Protein sequence: CASSLLGGVGQFF.

The V gene is TRBV11-2, the J gene TRBJ2-2, with D hard to call. Germline values: CDR1 SGHAT, CDR2 FQNNGV. The CDR3 sequence is 13 residues long. The V gene lost 1 base and the J gene lost 7 bases, with 7 bases spanning the gap. CDR3 bases: TGTGCCAGCAGCTTAGGCTTCGGCGGGGAGCTGTTTTTT. This sequence encodes CASSLGFGGELFF.

J is TRBJ2-7 and V is TRBV7-3, with TRBD1 matching 9 bases. The germline gives CDR1 SGHTA, CDR2 FQGTGA. This CDR3 comprises 16 residues. V lost 5 bases, J lost 5 bases, and 13 bases stayed unmatched. The CDR3 region is CASSVTGGGTIHEQYF. The CDR3 nucleotides read TGTGCCAGCAGCGTCACAGGGGGCGGTACAATCCACGAGCAGTACTTC.

In nucleotides, the CDR3 is TGTGCCAGGCCCGATAGACAGACCTATGGCTACACCTTC. Protein product: CARPDRQTYGYTF. The chain couples TRBV21-1 to TRBJ1-2; the table's D gene call, TRBD1, was not cross checked with the DNA. TRBV21-1 constitutes a pseudogene. The length of the CDR3 is 13 residues.

The chain employs TRBV29-1 and TRBJ2-1, with a tentative D call TRBD2 (6 bases). Trimming removed 7 bases at V and 4 bases at J, with 11 bases between. Germline CDR1 SQVTM, CDR2 ANQGSEA. The CDR3 extends over 12 amino acids. The CDR3 protein is CSGEAEYNEQFF. CDR3 coding DNA: TGCAGCGGGGAGGCGGAATACAATGAGCAGTTCTTC.

The chain uses TRBV6-5 and TRBJ2-5; perhaps TRBD2 as D (5 bases). The CDR3 has 12 residues. V was shortened by 6 bases and J by 6 bases, with 11 bases between the two germline ends. Germline V gives CDR1 MNHEY, CDR2 SVGAGI. The CDR3 protein is CASRLLGKTQYF. CDR3 nucleotide sequence: TGTGCCAGCAGGTTACTAGGAAAGACCCAGTACTTC.

This clone was observed a single time. The same CDR3 also results from other DNA sequences found in this sample. The genes are TRBV5-1 and TRBJ1-6; D gene uncertain. Deletions cut 0 bases from V and 0 bases from J, with 7 bases between. CDR3 length equals 16 residues. In germline, CDR1 is SGHRS, CDR2 YFSETQ. CDR3 bases: TGCGCCAGCAGCTTGGACGGGAGCTCCTATAATTCACCCCTCCACTTT. Translated, it gives CASSLDGSSYNSPLHF.

The chain has TRBV5-4 and TRBJ1-3, with D tentatively TRBD1 (5 bases). Trimming took 1 base from V and 0 from J, leaving 8 bases between them. The CDR3 runs 15 residues. Germline V lookup: CDR1 SGHNT, CDR2 YYREEE (reference sequence). CDR3 coding DNA: TGTGCCAGCAGCTTGAGGACAAACTCTGGAAACACCATATATTTT. Translated, it gives CASSLRTNSGNTIYF. The whole variable domain, filled in from reference TRBV5-4 and TRBJ1-3, reads ETGVTQSPTHLIKTRGQQVTLRCSSQSGHNTVSWYQQALGQGPQFIFQYYREEENGRGNFPPRFSGLQFPNYSSELNVNALELDDSALYLCASSLRTNSGNTIYFGEGSWLTVV.

This chain uses TRBV5-1 with TRBJ2-5; 7 bases align to TRBD1. The V and J ends lost 3 bases and 0 bases, in that order; junction bases with no gene match: 5. This CDR3 spans 15 amino acids. Germline assignment: CDR1 SGHRS and CDR2 YFSETQ. CDR3 bases: TGCGCCAGCAGCTCGCAGGGGGTAAACCAAGAGACCCAGTACTTC. Translating gives CASSSQGVNQETQYF.